Listed below are T cell receptor beta chains from one sample, sequenced in a study of blood T cell repertoires in COVID-19. Repertoires were generated with immunoSEQ multiplex PCR, while TCRdb's copy carries only in-frame clones and drops some. This repertoire shows about 250,000 clones, 87% found once; its top ten account for 3%. Sequenced: peripheral blood. These receptors all stem from a man aged 18-30 years with active or convalescent COVID-19. CDR3s include the opening cysteine and the closing phenylalanine or tryptophan.

J gene | V gene | CDR3 protein
TRBJ2-1 | TRBV27 | CASSSLRQTLRSYNEQFF
TRBJ2-1 | TRBV19 | CASSIGSGSYNEQFF
TRBJ2-3 | TRBV5-1 | CASSLRTGSSTDTQYF
TRBJ2-3 | TRBV6-2/TRBV6-3 | CASSYASGVTSRDTQYF
TRBJ1-1 | TRBV10-2 | CASGPGQGIIEAFF
TRBJ2-1 | TRBV28 | CASSELIGTSEDNEQFF
TRBJ1-4 | TRBV28 | CASGDDRNEKLFF
TRBJ2-5 | TRBV25-1 | CASSAAGTSLETQYF
TRBJ2-7 | TRBV7-2 | CASSRGGGSGSYEQYF
TRBJ2-3 | TRBV6-6 | CASIPSQGASPDTQYF
TRBJ2-7 | TRBV5-1 | CASSLAEPLYEQYF
TRBJ1-1 | TRBV5-4 | CASSQPQGAGTEAFF
TRBJ2-2 | TRBV19 | CASSIGGTLTGELFF
TRBJ1-1 | TRBV28 | CAGGEGGRTEAFF
TRBJ2-3 | TRBV6-2/TRBV6-3 | CASSKLAGVPPDTQYF
TRBJ1-1 | TRBV6-5 | CASSYKVAGRNTEAFF
TRBJ1-2 | TRBV27 | CASSPGLYRGGYTF
TRBJ1-6 | TRBV6-5 | CASTRNEERGSPLHF
TRBJ2-2 | TRBV5-1 | CASSLVGRLDTGELFF
TRBJ2-1 | TRBV5-6 | CASSWTSGGHYNEQFF
TRBJ1-5 | TRBV6-2/TRBV6-3 | CASSYSPGTGMSSNQPQHF
TRBJ1-1 | TRBV6-6 | CASTGTGDRAEAFF
TRBJ2-1 | TRBV7-9 | CASSLAGRTGFYNEQFF
TRBJ2-1 | TRBV28 | CASSLRLAGVYNEQFF
TRBJ2-7 | TRBV19 | CASSDGTSGRYYEQYF
TRBJ1-3 | TRBV13 | CASTTRSSGNTIYF
TRBJ2-7 | TRBV28 | CASSPWTYAYEQYF